This TCR beta chain was sequenced in a study of Ad26.COV2.S vaccination and SARS-CoV-2 variants. Overall study context: Recipients of Ad26.COV2.S got it intramuscularly, once or twice 56 days apart.

Notes on this clone: Its matching antigen is unknown.

Assay: immunoSEQ multiplex PCR; the TCRdb copy retains only in-frame clones and omits some. The repertoire consists of some 420,000 clones, with over 75% occurring once and the leading ten covering about 3.6%. Treatment denoted: some 20 received Ad26.COV2.S at low or high dose, single or two shots; roughly five received placebo; per-sample allocation not given. After the first vaccine or placebo injection, samples were drawn on day 63. Study-wide results and caveats: Among vaccine recipients, spike-specific TCR breadth exceeded that of placebo recipients. Researchers reported similar non-spike TCR breadth in vaccine and placebo recipients.

Trimming pared 2 bases from V and 8 bases from J, leaving 9 bases between. The CDR3 is made up of 13 amino acids. The germline V gene has CDR1 LNHDA and CDR2 SQIVND (reference sequence). The clonotype originates from a person between 18 and 65 years old who received the Ad26.COV2.S COVID-19 vaccine or a placebo. The V and J genes are TRBV19 and TRBJ2-2; D gene uncertain. The specimen comprised peripheral blood, sampled in a trial of Ad26.COV2.S vaccine versus placebo. CDR3: CASSIFVAGELFF. Here the CDR3 DNA reads TGTGCCAGTAGTATATTCGTGGCGGGGGAGCTGTTTTTT.